The rows below give T cell receptor beta chains drawn from one sample of a study of identical twins. TCRdb analysed the 5' RACE reads with MiXCR anew, one entry per CDR3 protein. Of around 250,000 distinct CDR3 sequences in the sample, roughly 12% were seen once. The data also belong to a second study, concerning yellow fever vaccine responses in identical twins.

Specimen: memory (CD45RO+) T cells sorted from blood. The receptor set was obtained from a woman under 30 in good health. Each CDR3 is given with its conserved first and last residue. The order of the fields is V gene, D gene, CDR3 length, clone size, J gene, CDR3 DNA, CDR3 protein. A D gene is named only where the DNA matches it firmly. Expanded clones are given a class, and other clones once, few, many or no size at all.

V gene: TRBV20-1
D gene: TRBD2
CDR3 length: 16
clone size: few
J gene: TRBJ2-3
CDR3 DNA: TGCAGTGCTATTAGGACTAGCGGGAGGCGCACAGATACGCAGTATTTT
CDR3 protein: CSAIRTSGRRTDTQYF

V gene: TRBV28
D gene: TRBD1
CDR3 length: 15
clone size: NA
J gene: TRBJ1-1
CDR3 DNA: TGTGCCAGCAGTTTATGGACAGGGGGGTTCACTGAAGCTTTCTTT
CDR3 protein: CASSLWTGGFTEAFF

V gene: TRBV7-2
D gene: NA
CDR3 length: 11
clone size: many
J gene: TRBJ1-5
CDR3 DNA: TGTGCCAGCAGCTTATTCGGGCCCCAGCATTTT
CDR3 protein: CASSLFGPQHF

V gene: TRBV7-2
D gene: TRBD1
CDR3 length: 16
clone size: few
J gene: TRBJ2-7
CDR3 DNA: TGTGCCAGCAGCTTAGGCGGGACAGGTCCCTGGGATGAGCAGTACTTC
CDR3 protein: CASSLGGTGPWDEQYF

V gene: TRBV4-1
D gene: NA
CDR3 length: 14
clone size: few
J gene: TRBJ1-3
CDR3 DNA: TGCGCCAGCAGCCAAAGCGTCTCTGGAAACACCATATATTTT
CDR3 protein: CASSQSVSGNTIYF

V gene: TRBV7-9
D gene: NA
CDR3 length: 14
clone size: many
J gene: TRBJ1-1
CDR3 DNA: TGTGCCAGCAGCGGACAGTTACAGAACACTGAAGCTTTCTTT
CDR3 protein: CASSGQLQNTEAFF

V gene: TRBV18
D gene: NA
CDR3 length: 16
clone size: NA
J gene: TRBJ2-1
CDR3 DNA: TGTGCCAGCTCACCACCCCGAAGGGGGGACTACAATGAGCAGTTCTTC
CDR3 protein: CASSPPRRGDYNEQFF

V gene: TRBV27
D gene: TRBD1
CDR3 length: 14
clone size: many
J gene: TRBJ1-1
CDR3 DNA: TGTGCCAGCAGTTTAGAAGGGGGCTTTACTGAAGCTTTCTTT
CDR3 protein: CASSLEGGFTEAFF

V gene: TRBV6-1
D gene: NA
CDR3 length: 14
clone size: few
J gene: TRBJ2-3
CDR3 DNA: TGTGCCAGCAGACTAGTCGGGAGCACAGATACGCAGTATTTT
CDR3 protein: CASRLVGSTDTQYF

V gene: TRBV9
D gene: NA
CDR3 length: 13
clone size: NA
J gene: TRBJ2-7
CDR3 DNA: TGTGCCAGCAGCGTAGAGATCCTGGACGAGCAGTACTTC
CDR3 protein: CASSVEILDEQYF

V gene: TRBV11-2
D gene: TRBD2
CDR3 length: 18
clone size: few
J gene: TRBJ2-5
CDR3 DNA: TGTGCCAGCAGCTCTGTCCATTTAATTCGGGGGGGCGGCGAGACCCAGTACTTC
CDR3 protein: CASSSVHLIRGGGETQYF

V gene: TRBV7-3
D gene: TRBD2
CDR3 length: 15
clone size: NA
J gene: TRBJ2-1
CDR3 DNA: TGTGCCAGCAGGCCGGGACTAGCGGGGGTTAATGAGCAGTTCTTC
CDR3 protein: CASRPGLAGVNEQFF

V gene: TRBV29-1
D gene: NA
CDR3 length: 16
clone size: many
J gene: TRBJ1-1
CDR3 DNA: TGCAGCTCCAAACAAACCGGGGTGGGGATCAACACTGAAGCTTTCTTT
CDR3 protein: CSSKQTGVGINTEAFF

V gene: TRBV29-1
D gene: NA
CDR3 length: 14
clone size: NA
J gene: TRBJ1-1
CDR3 DNA: TGCAGCGTTGGCCAGGGACGGTTGAACACTGAAGCTTTCTTT
CDR3 protein: CSVGQGRLNTEAFF

V gene: TRBV7-2
D gene: TRBD1
CDR3 length: 17
clone size: few
J gene: TRBJ2-5
CDR3 DNA: TGTGCCAGCAGCTTTATGTCAGCCAACAGGGGGTCGGGGACCCAGTACTTC
CDR3 protein: CASSFMSANRGSGTQYF

V gene: TRBV5-6
D gene: NA
CDR3 length: 12
clone size: few
J gene: TRBJ2-3
CDR3 DNA: TGTGCCAGCAGCGTCCGGGACTATACGCAGTATTTT
CDR3 protein: CASSVRDYTQYF

V gene: TRBV4-3
D gene: TRBD1
CDR3 length: 13
clone size: few
J gene: TRBJ1-5
CDR3 DNA: TGCGCCAGCAGCCAATCAGGGGGCCAGCCCCAGCATTTT
CDR3 protein: CASSQSGGQPQHF

V gene: TRBV6-2/TRBV6-3
D gene: NA
CDR3 length: 18
clone size: many
J gene: TRBJ1-4
CDR3 DNA: TGTGCCAGCGCGTATCGGGGACGCCTTACCAAATATAATGAAAAACTGTTTTTT
CDR3 protein: CASAYRGRLTKYNEKLFF

V gene: TRBV20-1
D gene: NA
CDR3 length: 13
clone size: many
J gene: TRBJ1-5
CDR3 DNA: TGCAGTGCTACTCAACAGGTTTCAGAGCCCCAGCATTTT
CDR3 protein: CSATQQVSEPQHF

V gene: TRBV30
D gene: NA
CDR3 length: 12
clone size: NA
J gene: TRBJ2-7
CDR3 DNA: TGTGCCTGCACCGGACAGATCTACGAGCAGTACTTC
CDR3 protein: CACTGQIYEQYF

V gene: TRBV3-1
D gene: NA
CDR3 length: 14
clone size: many
J gene: TRBJ2-1
CDR3 DNA: TGTGCCAGCAGCCCACTTCAGGGATCCAATGAGCAGTTCTTC
CDR3 protein: CASSPLQGSNEQFF

V gene: TRBV27
D gene: TRBD1
CDR3 length: 13
clone size: few
J gene: TRBJ2-7
CDR3 DNA: TGTGCCAGCAGCAGGGGGCGACGGTACGAGCAGTACTTC
CDR3 protein: CASSRGRRYEQYF

V gene: TRBV6-1
D gene: TRBD1
CDR3 length: 14
clone size: few
J gene: TRBJ2-7
CDR3 DNA: TGTGCCAGCAGCCGGGACAGCGGATCCTACGAGCAGTACTTC
CDR3 protein: CASSRDSGSYEQYF

V gene: TRBV25-1
D gene: TRBD1
CDR3 length: 14
clone size: NA
J gene: TRBJ2-7
CDR3 DNA: TGTGCCAGCGAGGGACAGGGCTTGTCCTACGAGCAGTACTTC
CDR3 protein: CASEGQGLSYEQYF

V gene: TRBV7-8
D gene: NA
CDR3 length: 14
clone size: few
J gene: TRBJ2-5
CDR3 DNA: TGTGCCAGCAGCGAAAGCGATTTCCTAGAGACCCAGTACTTC
CDR3 protein: CASSESDFLETQYF

V gene: TRBV20-1
D gene: TRBD1
CDR3 length: 14
clone size: many
J gene: TRBJ2-7
CDR3 DNA: TGCAGTGCTTTGGGACAGGGAAAAACCTACGAGCAGTACTTC
CDR3 protein: CSALGQGKTYEQYF

V gene: TRBV18
D gene: NA
CDR3 length: 14
clone size: NA
J gene: TRBJ2-7
CDR3 DNA: TGTGCCAGCTCACCACCGGGGGTCTCCTACGAGCAGTACTTC
CDR3 protein: CASSPPGVSYEQYF

V gene: TRBV5-1
D gene: NA
CDR3 length: 12
clone size: NA
J gene: TRBJ2-7
CDR3 DNA: TGCGCCAGCAGCGCCGCTCGAGGCGAGCAGTACTTC
CDR3 protein: CASSAARGEQYF

V gene: TRBV20-1
D gene: TRBD2
CDR3 length: 16
clone size: few
J gene: TRBJ2-5
CDR3 DNA: TGCAGTGCTAGACCTGGACTAGCGGGCCGCCAAGAGACCCAGTACTTC
CDR3 protein: CSARPGLAGRQETQYF

V gene: TRBV19
D gene: TRBD1
CDR3 length: 14
clone size: few
J gene: TRBJ1-6
CDR3 DNA: TGTGCCAGTATCCGGACAGGGGGCTTATCACCCCTCCACTTT
CDR3 protein: CASIRTGGLSPLHF

V gene: TRBV5-1
D gene: TRBD2
CDR3 length: 16
clone size: NA
J gene: TRBJ2-3
CDR3 DNA: TGCGCCAGCAGCTCGTCTTCTGGCGGGAGATCAGATACGCAGTATTTT
CDR3 protein: CASSSSSGGRSDTQYF

V gene: TRBV9
D gene: NA
CDR3 length: 14
clone size: many
J gene: TRBJ1-5
CDR3 DNA: TGTGCCAGCAGCGTAGGGCAGCAGCCTCAGCCCCAGCATTTT
CDR3 protein: CASSVGQQPQPQHF

V gene: TRBV27
D gene: NA
CDR3 length: 17
clone size: NA
J gene: TRBJ2-3
CDR3 DNA: TGTGCCAGCAGTTTCCCCGGAACAGGCCATCCCACAGATACGCAGTATTTT
CDR3 protein: CASSFPGTGHPTDTQYF

V gene: TRBV4-3
D gene: NA
CDR3 length: 15
clone size: many
J gene: TRBJ2-7
CDR3 DNA: TGCGCCAGCAGCCAAGATTTTAGCGGCTTGTACGAGCAGTACTTC
CDR3 protein: CASSQDFSGLYEQYF

V gene: TRBV18
D gene: NA
CDR3 length: 14
clone size: NA
J gene: TRBJ2-4
CDR3 DNA: TGTGCCAGCTCACCACCAGGAACCAAAAACATTCAGTACTTC
CDR3 protein: CASSPPGTKNIQYF

V gene: TRBV5-1
D gene: TRBD1
CDR3 length: 22
clone size: NA
J gene: TRBJ2-7
CDR3 DNA: TGCGCCAGCACCTCCGGGACAGGGGCCTCCTTGGCCCTCTTTCTCTTACCCTACGAGCAGTACTTC
CDR3 protein: CASTSGTGASLALFLLPYEQYF

V gene: TRBV5-5
D gene: NA
CDR3 length: 14
clone size: NA
J gene: TRBJ2-7
CDR3 DNA: TGTGCCAGCAGCTTTTTAGGGAACTCCTACGAGCAGTACTTC
CDR3 protein: CASSFLGNSYEQYF

V gene: TRBV29-1
D gene: TRBD1
CDR3 length: 13
clone size: NA
J gene: TRBJ1-1
CDR3 DNA: TGCAGCGTTGCCGGGACAGCGAACACTGAAGCTTTCTTT
CDR3 protein: CSVAGTANTEAFF

V gene: TRBV4-2
D gene: NA
CDR3 length: 12
clone size: many
J gene: TRBJ2-3
CDR3 DNA: TGTGCCAGCAGCCAAGATATGGATACGCAGTATTTT
CDR3 protein: CASSQDMDTQYF

V gene: TRBV20-1
D gene: TRBD1
CDR3 length: 13
clone size: few
J gene: TRBJ2-1
CDR3 DNA: TGCAGTGCTGCCGGGACAGGGGTCAATGAGCAGTTCTTC
CDR3 protein: CSAAGTGVNEQFF

V gene: TRBV5-1
D gene: TRBD2
CDR3 length: 16
clone size: few
J gene: TRBJ2-1
CDR3 DNA: TGCGCCAGCAGCTTGGAAAGCGGGAGAGGGTCAAATGAGCAGTTCTTC
CDR3 protein: CASSLESGRGSNEQFF

V gene: TRBV5-6
D gene: TRBD2
CDR3 length: 16
clone size: few
J gene: TRBJ2-5
CDR3 DNA: TGTGCCAGCAGCTTGGGGCTAGCGGGGACCCAAGAGACCCAGTACTTC
CDR3 protein: CASSLGLAGTQETQYF

V gene: TRBV5-8
D gene: NA
CDR3 length: 15
clone size: NA
J gene: TRBJ1-1
CDR3 DNA: TGTGCCAGCAGCTCCGGACCGTTCGGGAAAACTGAAGCTTTCTTT
CDR3 protein: CASSSGPFGKTEAFF

V gene: TRBV6-1
D gene: NA
CDR3 length: 14
clone size: NA
J gene: TRBJ2-3
CDR3 DNA: TGTGCCAGCAGAATGACTCTTCTAAGAGATACGCAGTATTTT
CDR3 protein: CASRMTLLRDTQYF

V gene: TRBV7-2
D gene: TRBD1
CDR3 length: 14
clone size: NA
J gene: TRBJ2-3
CDR3 DNA: TGTGCCAGCAGCAAACAGGGGCGGGCGGATACGCAGTATTTT
CDR3 protein: CASSKQGRADTQYF

V gene: TRBV7-9
D gene: NA
CDR3 length: 13
clone size: many
J gene: TRBJ2-2
CDR3 DNA: TGTGCCAGCAGCTTAGAAGTTGGCGGGGAGCTGTTTTTT
CDR3 protein: CASSLEVGGELFF

V gene: TRBV28
D gene: NA
CDR3 length: 12
clone size: NA
J gene: TRBJ2-5
CDR3 DNA: TGTGCCAGCACCTCCGGGGCCGAGACCCAGTACTTC
CDR3 protein: CASTSGAETQYF

V gene: TRBV7-8
D gene: NA
CDR3 length: 14
clone size: few
J gene: TRBJ2-7
CDR3 DNA: TGTGCCAGCAGCTTAGTCGGAGACTCCTACGAGCAGTACTTC
CDR3 protein: CASSLVGDSYEQYF

V gene: TRBV30
D gene: TRBD2
CDR3 length: 13
clone size: few
J gene: TRBJ2-7
CDR3 DNA: TGTGCCTGGAGCCCGGGAGGGGGTAACGAGCAGTACTTC
CDR3 protein: CAWSPGGGNEQYF

V gene: TRBV3-1
D gene: TRBD1
CDR3 length: 16
clone size: NA
J gene: TRBJ2-5
CDR3 DNA: TGTGCCAGCAGCCAGAATACAGGGGGCGTGAGGGAGACCCAGTACTTC
CDR3 protein: CASSQNTGGVRETQYF

V gene: TRBV9
D gene: TRBD2
CDR3 length: 16
clone size: once
J gene: TRBJ2-7
CDR3 DNA: TGTGCCAGCAGCGCCGGGGCTAGCGGGGGGGCTTACGAGCAGTACTTC
CDR3 protein: CASSAGASGGAYEQYF

V gene: TRBV6-2/TRBV6-3
D gene: TRBD1
CDR3 length: 16
clone size: few
J gene: TRBJ2-1
CDR3 DNA: TGTGCCAGCAGTCGTCCGACAGGGTACGCTTACAATGAGCAGTTCTTC
CDR3 protein: CASSRPTGYAYNEQFF

V gene: TRBV7-9
D gene: NA
CDR3 length: 14
clone size: NA
J gene: TRBJ2-1
CDR3 DNA: TGTGCCAGCAGCTTAAAAAGCGTCCACAATGAGCAGTTCTTC
CDR3 protein: CASSLKSVHNEQFF

V gene: TRBV29-1
D gene: NA
CDR3 length: 10
clone size: many
J gene: TRBJ2-5
CDR3 DNA: TGCAGCGCGGGAGATGAGACCCAGTACTTC
CDR3 protein: CSAGDETQYF

V gene: TRBV20-1
D gene: NA
CDR3 length: 13
clone size: NA
J gene: TRBJ1-1
CDR3 DNA: TGCAGTGTTTTTAAGTTAGATATAGGAGTAGCTTTCTTT
CDR3 protein: CSVFKLDIGVAFF

V gene: TRBV6-1
D gene: NA
CDR3 length: 14
clone size: few
J gene: TRBJ2-7
CDR3 DNA: TGTGCCAGCAGTCTCCCGGACAGCTCCTACGAGCAGTACTTC
CDR3 protein: CASSLPDSSYEQYF

V gene: TRBV6-5
D gene: NA
CDR3 length: 12
clone size: few
J gene: TRBJ2-2
CDR3 DNA: TGTGCCAGCAGCGGTAACACCGGGGAGCTGTTTTTT
CDR3 protein: CASSGNTGELFF